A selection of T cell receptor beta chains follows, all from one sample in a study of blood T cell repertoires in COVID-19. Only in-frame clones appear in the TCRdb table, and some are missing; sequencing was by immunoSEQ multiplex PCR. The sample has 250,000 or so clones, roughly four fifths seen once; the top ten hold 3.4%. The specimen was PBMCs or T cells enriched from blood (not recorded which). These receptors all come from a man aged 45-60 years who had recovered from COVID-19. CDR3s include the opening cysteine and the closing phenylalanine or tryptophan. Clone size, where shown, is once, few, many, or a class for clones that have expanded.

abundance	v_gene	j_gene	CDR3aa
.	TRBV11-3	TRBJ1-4	CASSLGPGNEKLFF
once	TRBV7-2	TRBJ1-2	CASSLAEWPDLNGYTF
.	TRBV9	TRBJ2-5	CASSVASGGQETQYF
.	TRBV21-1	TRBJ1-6	CASSKAQGQGAPNSPLHF
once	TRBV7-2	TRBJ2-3	CASSLAGVSRTDTQYF
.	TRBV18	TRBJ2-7	CASSPLQRAGASRNEQYF
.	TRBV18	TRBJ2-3	CASSPIDTQYF
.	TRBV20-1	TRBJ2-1	CSASEGRDNEQFF
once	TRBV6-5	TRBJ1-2	CASRYTTGSGYTF
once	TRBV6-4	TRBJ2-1	CASSDSSGSYNEQFF
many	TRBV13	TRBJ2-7	CASSLDQGAWEQYF
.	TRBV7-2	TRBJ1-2	CASSLSPGQMVGYTF
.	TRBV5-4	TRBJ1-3	CASSFGSSSGNTIYF
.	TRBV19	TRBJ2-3	CASSPDRVLPDTQYF
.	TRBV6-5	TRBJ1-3	CASSYSGGSSGNTIYF
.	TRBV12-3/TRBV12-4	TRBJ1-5	CASSLDSQPQHF
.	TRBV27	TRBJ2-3	CASRSSGGATDTQYF